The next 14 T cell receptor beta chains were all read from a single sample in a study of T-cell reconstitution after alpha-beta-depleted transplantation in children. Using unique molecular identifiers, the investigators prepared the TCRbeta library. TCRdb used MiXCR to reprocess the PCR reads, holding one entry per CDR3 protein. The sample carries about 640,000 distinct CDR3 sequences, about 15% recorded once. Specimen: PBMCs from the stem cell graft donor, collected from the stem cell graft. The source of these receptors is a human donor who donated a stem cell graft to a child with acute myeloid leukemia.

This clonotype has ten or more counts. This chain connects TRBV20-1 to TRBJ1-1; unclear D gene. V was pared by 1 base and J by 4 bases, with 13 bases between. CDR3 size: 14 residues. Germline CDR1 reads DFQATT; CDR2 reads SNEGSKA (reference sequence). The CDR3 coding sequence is TGCAGTGCTAGAGCCCCCACGGCGGGCACTGAAGCTTTCTTT. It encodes CSARAPTAGTEAFF.

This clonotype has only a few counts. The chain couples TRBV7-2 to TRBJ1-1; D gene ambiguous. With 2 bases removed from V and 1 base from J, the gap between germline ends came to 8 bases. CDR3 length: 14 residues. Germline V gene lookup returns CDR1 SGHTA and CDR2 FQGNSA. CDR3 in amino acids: CASSLQRKNTEAFF. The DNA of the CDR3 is TGTGCCAGCAGCTTACAACGGAAGAACACTGAAGCTTTCTTT.

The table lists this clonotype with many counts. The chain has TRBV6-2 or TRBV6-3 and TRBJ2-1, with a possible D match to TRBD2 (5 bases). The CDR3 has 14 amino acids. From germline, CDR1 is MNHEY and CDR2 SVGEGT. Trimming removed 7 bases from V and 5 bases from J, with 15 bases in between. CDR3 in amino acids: CASTSRLADNEQFF. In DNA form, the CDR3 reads TGTGCCAGCACCTCCCGGCTAGCCGACAATGAGCAGTTCTTC.

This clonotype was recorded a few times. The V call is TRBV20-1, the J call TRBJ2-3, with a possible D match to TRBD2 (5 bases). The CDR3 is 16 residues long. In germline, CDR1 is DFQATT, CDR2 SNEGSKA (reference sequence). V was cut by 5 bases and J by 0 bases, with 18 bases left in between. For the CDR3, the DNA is TGCAGTGCTCCGCCGGAGGTGGGCCCTAGCACAGATACGCAGTATTTT. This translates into CSAPPEVGPSTDTQYF.

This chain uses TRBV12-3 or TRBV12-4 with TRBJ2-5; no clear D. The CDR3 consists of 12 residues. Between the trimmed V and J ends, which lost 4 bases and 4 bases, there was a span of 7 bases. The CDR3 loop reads CASSYLRETQYF. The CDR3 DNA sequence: TGTGCCAGCAGTTATCTCCGAGAGACCCAGTACTTC.

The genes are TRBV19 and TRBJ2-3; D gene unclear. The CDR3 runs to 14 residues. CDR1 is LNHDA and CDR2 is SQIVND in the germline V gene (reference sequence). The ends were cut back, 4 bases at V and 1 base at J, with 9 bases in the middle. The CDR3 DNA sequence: TGTGCCAGTAGTAAAGGTCGCGGCACAGATACGCAGTATTTT. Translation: CASSKGRGTDTQYF.

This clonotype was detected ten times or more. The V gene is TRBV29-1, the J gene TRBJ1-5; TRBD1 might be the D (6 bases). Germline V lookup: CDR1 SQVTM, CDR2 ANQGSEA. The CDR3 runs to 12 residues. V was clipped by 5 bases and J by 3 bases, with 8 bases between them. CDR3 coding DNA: TGCAGCGTTAGGGACACCAATCAGCCCCAGCATTTT. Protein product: CSVRDTNQPQHF.

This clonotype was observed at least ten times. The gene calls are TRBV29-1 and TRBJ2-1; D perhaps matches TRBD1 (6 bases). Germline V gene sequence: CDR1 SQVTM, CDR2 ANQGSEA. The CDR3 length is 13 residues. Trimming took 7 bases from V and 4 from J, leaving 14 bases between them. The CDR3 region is CSARDIIYNEQFF. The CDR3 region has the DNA TGCAGCGCCCGGGACATCATATACAATGAGCAGTTCTTC.

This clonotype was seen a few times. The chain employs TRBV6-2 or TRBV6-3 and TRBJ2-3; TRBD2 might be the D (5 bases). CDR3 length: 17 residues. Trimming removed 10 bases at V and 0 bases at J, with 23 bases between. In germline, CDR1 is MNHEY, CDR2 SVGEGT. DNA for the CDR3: TGTGCCACCCAAAGGAGGCGACAATCGATAAGCACAGATACGCAGTATTTT. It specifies CATQRRRQSISTDTQYF.

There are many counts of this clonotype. DNA for the CDR3: TGCAGTGCTACCTATGTGAACACTGAAGCTTTCTTT. This sequence encodes CSATYVNTEAFF. V is TRBV20-1 and J is TRBJ1-1, with D hard to call. Looked up from germline, CDR1 is DFQATT and CDR2 is SNEGSKA (reference sequence). V was cut by 4 bases and J by 0 bases, with 6 bases left in between. The CDR3 loop spans 12 amino acids.

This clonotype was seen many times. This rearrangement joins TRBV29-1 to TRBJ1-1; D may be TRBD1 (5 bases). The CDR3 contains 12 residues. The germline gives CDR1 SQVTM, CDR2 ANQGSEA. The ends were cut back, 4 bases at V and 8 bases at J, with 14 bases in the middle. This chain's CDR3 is CSVVDSSREAFF. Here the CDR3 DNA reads TGCAGCGTTGTCGACAGTTCTCGGGAAGCTTTCTTT.

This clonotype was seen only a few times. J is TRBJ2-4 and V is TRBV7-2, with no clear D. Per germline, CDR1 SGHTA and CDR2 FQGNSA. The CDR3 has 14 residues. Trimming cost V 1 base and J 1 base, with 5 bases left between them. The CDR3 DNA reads TGTGCCAGCAGCTTAGAGATGGCCAAAAACATTCAGTACTTC. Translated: CASSLEMAKNIQYF.

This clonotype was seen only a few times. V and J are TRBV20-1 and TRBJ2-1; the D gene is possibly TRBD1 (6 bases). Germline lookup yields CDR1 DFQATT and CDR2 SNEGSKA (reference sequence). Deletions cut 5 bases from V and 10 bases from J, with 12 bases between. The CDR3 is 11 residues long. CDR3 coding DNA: TGCAGTGCTCTGGATACAGGGGAGCAGTTCTTC. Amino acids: CSALDTGEQFF.

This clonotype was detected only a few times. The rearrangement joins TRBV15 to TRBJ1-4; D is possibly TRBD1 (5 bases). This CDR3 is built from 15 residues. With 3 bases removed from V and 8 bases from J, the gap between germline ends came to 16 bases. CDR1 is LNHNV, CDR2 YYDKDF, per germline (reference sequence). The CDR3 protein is CATSSGAGRGEKLFF. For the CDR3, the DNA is TGTGCCACCAGCAGTGGGGCTGGGAGAGGCGAAAAACTGTTTTTT.